The T cell receptor (beta chain) under discussion was sequenced for a study of OX40 agonist ivuxolimab in advanced cancers. The overall study: Ivuxolimab, which patients received intravenously every 2 weeks, was dosed at 0.01 to 10 mg/kg. Earlier anti-PD-1, anti-PD-L1 or anti-CTLA-4 therapy was permitted; over 35% had received some. Study conclusions and caveats: Circulating CD4+ and CD8+ T cells showed clonal expansion by week 6 at 0.1 to 3.0 mg/kg. Undetermined was the antigen specificity of the expanded peripheral T cells.

V lost 4 bases, J lost 5 bases, and 17 bases lay in between. Germline CDR1 and CDR2: SQVTM and ANQGSEA. This CDR3 spans 14 amino acids. A remark on this clone: The antigen is unknown.

TCRdb keeps only in-frame clones here, not all; method: immunoSEQ multiplex PCR. The sample shows roughly 74,000 clones, around 87% of them seen only once. This receptor was identified in an adult with an advanced solid tumor such as melanoma, head and neck, liver or kidney cancer. This specimen was CD4+ or CD8+ T cells sorted from blood, taken in a trial of the OX40 agonist ivuxolimab. The chain joins TRBV29-1 to TRBJ2-5; the D gene is possibly TRBD1 (5 bases). The chain's CDR3 is CSVVKGQARETQYF. CDR3 DNA: TGCAGCGTTGTCAAGGGGCAGGCACGCGAGACCCAGTACTTC.